The 2 T cell receptor beta chains presented below share a single source sample, sequenced in a study of T cells of healthy individuals. TCRdb analysed the 5' RACE reads with MiXCR anew, one entry per CDR3 protein. The sample has about 40,000 distinct CDR3 sequences; approximately 4.9% are singletons. These receptors were collected from a human donor in good health.

This rearrangement joins TRBV2 to TRBJ1-2; D is unresolved. The V end lost 4 bases, the J end lost 1 base, and 7 bases lay between the germline ends. Germline assignment: CDR1 SNHLY and CDR2 FYNNEI. The CDR3 length is 13 residues. The CDR3 region is CASSAGLNYGYTF. The CDR3 region has the DNA TGTGCCAGCAGTGCCGGGCTTAACTATGGCTACACCTTC.

The V and J genes are TRBV7-2 and TRBJ2-1; 9 bases align to TRBD2. The J segment lost 4 bases and the V segment lost 2 bases, leaving 3 bases of the junction unmatched. The CDR3 is 15 amino acids. The V gene's germline CDR1 is SGHTA and CDR2 FQGNSA. CDR3 amino acids: CASSLYAGGYNEQFF. In DNA form, the CDR3 reads TGTGCCAGCAGCTTATATGCGGGGGGGTACAATGAGCAGTTCTTC.